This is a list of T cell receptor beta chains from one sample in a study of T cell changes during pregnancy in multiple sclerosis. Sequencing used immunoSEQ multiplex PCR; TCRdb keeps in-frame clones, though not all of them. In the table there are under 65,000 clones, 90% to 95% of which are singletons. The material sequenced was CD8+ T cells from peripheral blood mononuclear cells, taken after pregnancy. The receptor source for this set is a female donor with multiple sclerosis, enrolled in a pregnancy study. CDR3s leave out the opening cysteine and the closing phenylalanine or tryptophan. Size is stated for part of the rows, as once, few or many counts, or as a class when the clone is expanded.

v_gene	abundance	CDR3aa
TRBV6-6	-	ASSPTGDTGELF
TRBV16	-	ASSPADEQF
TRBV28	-	ASSGLADGELF
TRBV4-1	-	ASSQEDSPLYGYT
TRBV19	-	ASSTPAGGPNTQY
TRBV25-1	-	ASSDSGKYTGELF
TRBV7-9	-	ASSFPNLGSNTEAF
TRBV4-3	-	ASSQDWPSGNTGELF
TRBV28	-	ASTLSYPLVNEQF
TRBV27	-	ASSLWGGGDTQY
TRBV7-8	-	ASRFTGDEQF
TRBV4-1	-	ASNSDFSNQPQH
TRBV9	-	ASSVGGETQY
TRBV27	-	ASSIQTGSTEAF
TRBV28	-	ASSFVAGETQY
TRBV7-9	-	ASSPKDKGDTDTQY
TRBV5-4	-	ASSLRLADEQY
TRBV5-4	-	ASSPGQGFYGYT
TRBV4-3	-	ASSQQRSGNSEAF
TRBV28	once	ASSRRGRGNQPQH
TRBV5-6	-	ASSFRSGVTGELF
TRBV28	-	ASSFGQGAHRRAEAF
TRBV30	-	AWVPHRGYT
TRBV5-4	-	ASSLLGGGLLDEQF
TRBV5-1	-	ASSLKAGGTDTQY
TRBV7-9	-	ASSLVGETQY
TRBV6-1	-	ATFSGTGGPGYT
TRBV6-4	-	ASSHTGEDGYT
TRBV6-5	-	ASSYGTDEQY
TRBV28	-	ASSSAFVSFGRDEQY
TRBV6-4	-	ASSLPGLAGAPDMDNEQF
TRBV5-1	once	ASSLRGTRNDEQY
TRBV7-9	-	ASSLAATEAF
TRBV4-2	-	ASSQVGGENTIY
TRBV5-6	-	ASSPRDTTYEQY
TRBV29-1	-	SVGTSGIHNEQF
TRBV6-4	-	ASSVGGRFTDTQY
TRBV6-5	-	ASSLQGAYNEQF
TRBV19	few	ASSYRGHQPQH
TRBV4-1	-	ASSQVEGENEQF
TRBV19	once	ASSIVTGNQPQH
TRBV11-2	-	ASTASGAELF
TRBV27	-	ASSLPGDEAF